The 22 T cell receptor beta chains below all came from one sample that was sequenced in a study of OX40 agonist ivuxolimab in advanced cancers. Method: immunoSEQ multiplex PCR; TCRdb's copy keeps in-frame clones and lacks some. This sample has 65,000 to 70,000 clones, with 85% to 90% found just once. The input for sequencing was CD4+ or CD8+ T cells sorted from blood, taken in a trial of the OX40 agonist ivuxolimab. The receptors here all came from an adult with an advanced solid tumor such as melanoma, head and neck, liver or kidney cancer.

The V and J genes are TRBV7-6 and TRBJ2-7; 7 bases are a match to TRBD2. The V gene's germline CDR1 is SGHVS and CDR2 FNYEAQ. The J segment lost 3 bases and the V segment lost 6 bases, leaving 5 bases of the junction unmatched. This CDR3 comprises 13 residues. The CDR3 coding sequence is TGTGCCAGCAGTTGGGAGGGGAACTACGAGCAGTACTTC. Amino acids: CASSWEGNYEQYF. The full variable domain, with the rest looked up from reference TRBV7-6 and TRBJ2-7, is GAGVSQSPRYKVTKRGQDVALRCDPISGHVSLYWYRQALGQGPEFLTYFNYEAQQDKSGLPNDRFSAERPEGSISTLTIQRTEQRDSAMYRCASSWEGNYEQYFGPGTRLTVT.

CDR3 protein: CASSSISQEEQYF. The CDR3 bases are TGTGCCAGCAGCTCAATTTCCCAGGAAGAGCAGTACTTC. V and J are TRBV5-5 and TRBJ2-7; no firm D call. Between the trimmed V and J ends, which lost 3 bases and 7 bases, there was a span of 14 bases. The germline gives CDR1 SGHKS, CDR2 YYEKEE (reference sequence). The CDR3 extends over 13 amino acids.

The rearrangement joins TRBV10-3 to TRBJ1-5, with TRBD1 identical over 7 bases. Germline assignment: CDR1 ENHRY and CDR2 SYGVKD. The CDR3 sequence is 14 residues long. Trimming cost V 6 bases and J 4 bases; bases outside gene matches: 6. The CDR3 spells CAISPTGRNQPQHF. CDR3 sequence (DNA): TGTGCCATCAGCCCGACAGGGAGAAATCAGCCCCAGCATTTT.

The J gene is TRBJ2-2, the V gene TRBV9; 9 bases line up with TRBD1. Unmatched junction bases numbered 4, after V lost 0 bases and J lost 7 bases. The CDR3 sequence is 15 residues long. Germline values: CDR1 SGDLS, CDR2 YYNGEE. CDR3 nucleotide sequence: TGTGCCAGCAGCGTAGAGGGACAGGGAATCGGGGAGCTGTTTTTT. Protein: CASSVEGQGIGELFF.

V and J are TRBV29-1 and TRBJ2-7; unclear D gene. This CDR3 spans 13 amino acids. Trimming pared 2 bases from V and 3 bases from J, leaving 11 bases between. The germline CDR1 and CDR2 sequences are SQVTM and ANQGSEA. The DNA of the CDR3 is TGCAGCGTTGAAATAGGCAGCAACTACGAGCAGTACTTC. Translation gives CSVEIGSNYEQYF.

V gene TRBV7-2 combines with J gene TRBJ2-7, with 8 bases identical to TRBD2. Germline-derived CDR1 and CDR2 are SGHTA and FQGNSA. This CDR3 spans 15 amino acids. V shed 3 bases, J shed 1 base, and the junction held 5 bases outside the gene matches. For the CDR3, the DNA is TGTGCCAGCAGCTTGGACCGGGGGGGATCCTACGAGCAGTACTTC. Translated, it gives CASSLDRGGSYEQYF.

This clone was seen just once. CDR3 DNA sequence: TGTGCCAGCAGTCTCCGGGACAGGGTGTATGTGGATGGCTACACCTTC. Translating gives CASSLRDRVYVDGYTF. The chain recombines TRBV28 with TRBJ1-2; 9 positions agree with TRBD1. Germline V CDR1 and CDR2: MDHEN, SYDVKM. This CDR3 region has 16 residues. The V segment lost 5 bases and the J segment 6 bases; nucleotides outside the gene matches: 13.

The chain links TRBV7-6 to TRBJ1-1, with a possible D match to TRBD1 (5 bases). CDR1 and CDR2 from the germline V gene are SGHVS and FNYEAQ. Trimming took off 5 bases at V and 6 bases at J, with 25 bases between the two ends. The CDR3 consists of 17 residues. As DNA, the CDR3 is TGTGCCAGCAGCCTCCCCGAAGGCGGGGGGACTCTCTCTGAAGCTTTCTTT. Translated: CASSLPEGGGTLSEAFF. The full variable domain, completed using reference TRBV7-6 and TRBJ1-1, is GAGVSQSPRYKVTKRGQDVALRCDPISGHVSLYWYRQALGQGPEFLTYFNYEAQQDKSGLPNDRFSAERPEGSISTLTIQRTEQRDSAMYRCASSLPEGGGTLSEAFFGQGTRLTVV.

V usage is TRBV18 and J usage is TRBJ2-7; D not resolved. This CDR3 spans 16 amino acids. V lost 2 bases, J lost 1 base, and 15 bases lay in between. In germline, CDR1 is KGHSH, CDR2 LQKENI. The CDR3 bases are TGTGCCAGCTCACCAGGTTATGGGGTTAGTTCCTACGAGCAGTACTTC. Translated, it gives CASSPGYGVSSYEQYF.

The chain carries TRBV7-9 and TRBJ2-3, with D uncertain. V lost 1 base and J lost 2, with 4 bases in between. This CDR3 is built from 13 residues. Germline assignment: CDR1 SEHNR and CDR2 FQNEAQ (reference sequence). The CDR3 sequence: CASSLDFTDTQYF. CDR3 DNA: TGTGCCAGCAGCTTAGACTTCACAGATACGCAGTATTTT.

This chain uses TRBV4-3 with TRBJ1-2; 7 nucleotides match TRBD1. Germline-derived CDR1 and CDR2 are LGHNA and YSLEER. CDR3 length: 15 residues. After removal of 3 bases from V and 4 bases from J, the junction contained 8 bases not matched to a gene. The CDR3 is CASSQDLGQIYGYTF. The CDR3 DNA is TGCGCCAGCAGCCAGGACCTGGGACAGATCTATGGCTACACCTTC.

This clone was observed a single time. V and J are TRBV25-1 and TRBJ1-3; unclear D gene. Germline assignment: CDR1 MGHDK and CDR2 SYGVNS. CDR3 size: 16 residues. Trimming took 1 base from V and 3 from J, leaving 13 bases between them. The CDR3 DNA is TGTGCCAGCAGTGAATGGGTGACTGGGATTGGAAACACCATATATTTT. Its translation: CASSEWVTGIGNTIYF.

The V gene is TRBV4-2, the J gene TRBJ1-5; 7 bases line up with TRBD1. This CDR3 region has 17 residues. Germline CDR1 is LGHNA and CDR2 is YNFKEQ. V shed 0 bases, J shed 6 bases, and the junction held 11 bases outside the gene matches. CDR3 amino acids: CASSQDPGQAGGQPQHF. As DNA, the CDR3 is TGTGCCAGCAGCCAAGATCCTGGACAGGCCGGAGGTCAGCCCCAGCATTTT.

J is TRBJ1-3 and V is TRBV5-6; 8 bases map to TRBD1. CDR3 length equals 17 residues. Trimming cost V 0 bases and J 0 bases; bases outside gene matches: 5. Looked up from germline, CDR1 is SGHDT and CDR2 is YYEEEE. The CDR3, as DNA: TGTGCCAGCAGCTTGGCCGGACAGGGCCTCTCTGGAAACACCATATATTTT. Its translation: CASSLAGQGLSGNTIYF.

This CDR3 is CASSLGGFTYEQYF. The CDR3 DNA reads TGTGCCAGCAGCTTGGGGGGATTTACCTACGAGCAGTACTTC. The chain recombines TRBV5-5 with TRBJ2-7; no definite D call. Germline values: CDR1 SGHKS, CDR2 YYEKEE (reference sequence). The CDR3 consists of 14 residues. The V and J ends lost 0 bases and 2 bases respectively, with 9 bases between them.

The CDR3 loop is CASSPTQGSGNTIYF. In DNA, the CDR3 is TGTGCCAGCAGCCCAACCCAGGGGTCTGGAAACACCATATATTTT. V and J are TRBV9 and TRBJ1-3, with D tentatively TRBD1 (6 bases). V dropped 4 bases and J dropped 1 base, with 12 bases sitting between them. Germline V lookup: CDR1 SGDLS, CDR2 YYNGEE. The CDR3 is made up of 15 amino acids.

The chain carries TRBV27 and TRBJ1-1; D is undetermined. The CDR3 runs 13 residues. Per germline, CDR1 MNHEY and CDR2 SMNVEV (reference sequence). V lost 3 bases and J lost 2, with 7 bases in between. The CDR3 reads CASSFADNTEAFF. DNA for the CDR3: TGTGCCAGCAGTTTTGCAGACAACACTGAAGCTTTCTTT.

A single count supports this clone. V usage is TRBV7-2 and J usage is TRBJ1-2; no firm D call. The germline V gene encodes CDR1 SGHTA and CDR2 FQGNSA. V shed 1 base and J shed 5 bases, with 17 bases lying between them. The CDR3 loop spans 16 amino acids. The CDR3 loop is CASSLGPGIASYGYTF. The DNA for the CDR3 is TGTGCCAGCAGCTTAGGCCCCGGGATCGCCTCATATGGCTACACCTTC.

The chain uses TRBV27 and TRBJ2-3; the D gene is possibly TRBD2 (5 bases). This CDR3 comprises 16 residues. Germline loops: CDR1 MNHEY, CDR2 SMNVEV (reference sequence). V shed 5 bases and J shed 3 bases, with 18 bases lying between them. This CDR3 reads CASSPSGETATDTQYF. CDR3 nucleotide sequence: TGTGCCAGCAGTCCCTCCGGGGAGACGGCGACAGATACGCAGTATTTT.

This clone was counted a single time. Here the CDR3 reads CASSPPPGGYNEQFF. The CDR3 DNA is TGTGCCAGCAGTCCTCCTCCTGGAGGGTACAATGAGCAGTTCTTC. J is TRBJ2-1 and V is TRBV9; tentative D call: TRBD2 (6 bases). Germline CDR1 reads SGDLS; CDR2 reads YYNGEE. The CDR3 runs 15 residues. The V end lost 5 bases, the J end lost 4 bases, and 16 bases lay between the germline ends.

The CDR3 region is CASSLRAGRTEAFF. The CDR3 bases are TGTGCCAGCAGCTTAAGGGCAGGACGAACTGAAGCTTTCTTT. The J gene is TRBJ1-1, the V gene TRBV13, with D unclear. The CDR3 is made up of 14 amino acids. The germline V gene has CDR1 PRHDT and CDR2 FYEKMQ (reference sequence). Trimming took off 2 bases at V and 5 bases at J, with 12 bases between the two ends. Looking up the rest from reference TRBV13 and TRBJ1-1 gives the full variable domain: AAGVIQSPRHLIKEKRETATLKCYPIPRHDTVYWYQQGPGQDPQFLISFYEKMQSDKGSIPDRFSAQQFSDYHSELNMSSLELGDSALYFCASSLRAGRTEAFFGQGTRLTVV.

The chain links TRBV28 to TRBJ2-7, with D tentatively TRBD1 (6 bases). CDR3 length equals 14 residues. The germline gives CDR1 MDHEN, CDR2 SYDVKM. The ends were cut back, 5 bases at V and 2 bases at J, with 13 bases in the middle. CDR3 DNA: TGTGCCAGCAGTCTGACAGGTTTAACCTACGAGCAGTACTTC. Its protein is CASSLTGLTYEQYF.